This TCR beta chain came from a study of blood T cell repertoires in COVID-19. Study overall: Both acute and convalescent COVID-19 samples were obtained from the United States, Italy and Spain. PBMCs, B-cell-depleted T cells, or T cells were the source of the cDNA or gDNA that made up the material.

Per the original methods: Estimation of nucleated cell counts relied on the amplification of reference gene primers. Generated by immunoSEQ multiplex PCR, the TCRdb table keeps only in-frame clones and is missing some. Clone size and V and J calls were adopted from that table, with D and trimming inferred from the DNA. The sample shows approximately 450,000 clones, approximately 90% of them seen only once. Trimming pared 7 bases from V and 2 bases from J, leaving 9 bases between. Germline V gene data show CDR1 as LNHDA and CDR2 as SQIVND (reference sequence). CDR3 length: 14 residues. Material for sequencing was peripheral blood. This receptor was obtained from a woman between 25 and 40 years old with acute or convalescent COVID-19. The rearrangement links TRBV19 to TRBJ2-6; D is ambiguous. The CDR3 region is CASISRAGANVLTF. As DNA, the CDR3 is TGTGCCAGTATCTCCCGAGCTGGGGCCAACGTCCTGACTTTC. Full variable domain (missing parts from reference TRBV19 and TRBJ2-6): DGGITQSPKYLFRKEGQNVTLSCEQNLNHDAMYWYRQDPGQGLRLIYYSQIVNDFQKGDIAEGYSVSREKKESFPLTVTSAQKNPTAFYLCASISRAGANVLTFGAGSRLTVL.